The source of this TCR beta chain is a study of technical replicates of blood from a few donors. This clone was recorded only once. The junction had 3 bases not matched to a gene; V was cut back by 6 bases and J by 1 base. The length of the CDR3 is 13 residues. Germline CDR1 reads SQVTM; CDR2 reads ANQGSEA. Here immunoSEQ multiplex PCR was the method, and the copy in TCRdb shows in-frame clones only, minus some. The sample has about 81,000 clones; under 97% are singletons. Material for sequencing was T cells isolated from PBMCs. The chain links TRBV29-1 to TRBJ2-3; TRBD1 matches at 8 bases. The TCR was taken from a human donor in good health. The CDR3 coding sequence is TGCAGCGTGACAGGGGCGGGCACAGATACGCAGTATTTT. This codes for CSVTGAGTDTQYF.